This TCR beta chain is from a study of T cells of healthy individuals (dated by TCRdb to 2017 to 2018). V is clipped by 3 bases and J by 2 bases, and the sequence between their germline boundaries is 17 bases long. According to the germline V gene (reference sequence), CDR1 reads LNHNV and CDR2 reads YYDKDF. The CDR3, cysteine through phenylalanine, is 17 amino acids long. The entry retains the CDR3 DNA only, 51 bases that are in frame from base 1. Preparation of the library involved 5' RACE. Sequencing instrument: Illumina MiSeq. TCRdb reran the public reads through fastp at Q25 and MiXCR, keeping productive beta chains. Merged by CDR3 protein, the rows form single entries marked with the most common genes and DNA. In all, the sample holds some 85,000 distinct CDR3 sequences, and more than 4.5% of those were seen once. The ten largest clonotypes hold 7.5% to 8% of the sample. Comments on this clonotype: Its antigen has not been determined. Base qualities are not at hand, and no much larger clone is one base apart.

The V and J genes are TRBV15 and TRBJ2-1; 6 matching bases give a weak D call of TRBD1. This receptor was taken from a female donor in good health. The nucleotides are TGTGCCACCAGCAGGGGACCTGGGCAGGGGACCTACAATGAGCAGTTCTTC. Its amino acids are CATSRGPGQGTYNEQFF.